This T cell receptor (beta chain) was captured in a study of cytomegalovirus exposure and HLA in healthy donors. Study overall: Within an early data release were roughly 83 million unique TCRs drawn from HLA-typed donors. Broader study findings: Later work found most CMV-associated TCR beta chains apparently HLA-restricted.

PCR employed 60 Vbeta and 13 Jbeta primers. TCRdb keeps only in-frame clones here, not all; method: immunoSEQ multiplex PCR. Among some 74,000 clones listed, 80% were seen once. Concerning this clone itself: Its antigen remains unidentified.

Material for sequencing was PBMCs. This clonotype was sampled from a male donor in good health and CMV-seronegative.

The CDR3 DNA follows: TGTGCCAGCAGTGAAGCGGAGGCCAGTTATAATGAGCAGTTCTTC. It yields the protein CASSEAEASYNEQFF. The chain employs TRBV6-1 and TRBJ2-1, with a weak D call TRBD2 (5 bases). Germline CDR1 reads MNHNS; CDR2 reads SASEGT. Trimming removed 0 bases at V and 7 bases at J, with 13 bases between. The CDR3 is 15 residues long.